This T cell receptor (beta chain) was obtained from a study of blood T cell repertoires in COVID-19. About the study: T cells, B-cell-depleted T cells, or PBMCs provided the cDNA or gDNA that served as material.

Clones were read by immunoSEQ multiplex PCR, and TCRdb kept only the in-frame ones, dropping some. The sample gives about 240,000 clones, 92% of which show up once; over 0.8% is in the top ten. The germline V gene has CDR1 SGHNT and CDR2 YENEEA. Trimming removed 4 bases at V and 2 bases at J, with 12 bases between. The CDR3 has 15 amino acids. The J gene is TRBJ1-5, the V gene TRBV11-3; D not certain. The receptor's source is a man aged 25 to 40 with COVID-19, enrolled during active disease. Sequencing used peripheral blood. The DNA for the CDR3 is TGTGCCAGCAGCTCCACGGGGAGGGGCAATCAGCCCCAGCATTTT. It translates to CASSSTGRGNQPQHF.